This T cell receptor (beta chain) was identified during a study of cytomegalovirus exposure and HLA in healthy donors. V trimming: 5 bases; J trimming: 3 bases; junction bases outside the gene matches: 6. CDR3 length: 14 residues. Germline-derived CDR1 and CDR2 are LGHNA and YNFKEQ. The data were produced by immunoSEQ multiplex PCR, yet TCRdb's version contains in-frame clones alone and is incomplete. The repertoire holds a few hundred thousand clones, around 91% seen once, with approximately 3% in the top ten. This clonotype originated in a woman aged 25 to 39 in good health and CMV-seronegative. Sequences were obtained from PBMCs. The rearrangement links TRBV4-2 to TRBJ2-7; 8 positions agree with TRBD1. The CDR3 sequence: CASSARQGRYEQYF. As DNA, the CDR3 is TGTGCCAGCAGCGCGAGACAGGGGCGCTACGAGCAGTACTTC.